Each of the 20 T cell receptor beta chains below was sequenced from the same sample in a study of Graves' ophthalmopathy and Graves' hyperthyroidism. Researchers took RNA transcripts and amplified TCR beta CDR3 regions from them. First-round RT-PCR employed HTBI primers, with a second-round multiplex PCR after it. MiXCR, run by TCRdb on the multiplex PCR reads, gives a single entry per CDR3 protein. This repertoire shows 150,000 to 200,000 distinct CDR3 sequences, just under 40% found once; its top ten account for roughly 8.9%. Sequencing input: peripheral blood. The receptors come from a man aged 25 to 45 with Graves' ophthalmopathy.

This chain links TRBV12-3 or TRBV12-4 with TRBJ1-3; possibly TRBD1 for D (5 bases). The CDR3 totals 15 residues. V lost 2 bases and J 8 bases, leaving 16 bases between the germline ends. CDR3 nucleotide sequence: TGTGCCAGCAGTTTAAGGGCAGGGAGGATGGACACCATATATTTT. Translation: CASSLRAGRMDTIYF.

This chain connects TRBV28 to TRBJ2-5; 7 bases map to TRBD1. Germline CDR1 reads MDHEN; CDR2 reads SYDVKM. This CDR3 comprises 17 residues. V was pared by 5 bases and J by 5 bases, with 17 bases of the junction left unmatched. Here the CDR3 DNA reads TGTGCCAGCAGTGGACCCGGGACAGCCTTGTTCCCGGAGACCCAGTACTTC. Its protein product is CASSGPGTALFPETQYF.

The J gene is TRBJ1-1, the V gene TRBV6-5, with D perhaps matching TRBD1 (5 bases). Trimming removed 2 bases at V and 0 bases at J, with 13 bases between. This CDR3 is built from 16 residues. Per the germline V gene, CDR1 is MNHEY and CDR2 is SVGAGI. CDR3 DNA: TGTGCCAGCAGTTACAGCCGGGGACGGTTGAACACTGAAGCTTTCTTT. Translating it yields CASSYSRGRLNTEAFF.

The gene calls are TRBV6-1 and TRBJ1-1; possible D gene TRBD1, 6 bases. Germline assignment: CDR1 MNHNS and CDR2 SASEGT. The V end was cut by 6 bases, the J end by 4 bases, with 12 bases between. This CDR3 is built from 13 residues. As DNA, the CDR3 is TGTGCCAGCAGAGCAGGGGTTCTCACTGAAGCTTTCTTT. It encodes CASRAGVLTEAFF.

J is TRBJ2-5 and V is TRBV6-2 or TRBV6-3; D call uncertain. The CDR3 spans 13 residues. V lost 6 bases to trimming and J lost 3 bases, with 11 bases between them. Germline-derived CDR1 and CDR2 are MNHEY and SVGEGT. This CDR3 reads CASSLPVEETQYF. The CDR3 region has the DNA TGTGCCAGCAGCCTACCTGTGGAAGAGACCCAGTACTTC.

J is TRBJ2-7 and V is TRBV12-3 or TRBV12-4; D ambiguous. Trimming shortened V by 1 base and J by 3 bases, and 13 bases separated the two germline ends. The CDR3 runs 15 residues. CDR3: CASSLGFEENYEQYF. DNA of the CDR3: TGTGCCAGCAGTTTAGGATTCGAGGAAAACTACGAGCAGTACTTC.

This clonotype appeared many times. The J gene is TRBJ1-5, the V gene TRBV2, with 8 bases lining up with TRBD1. Germline-derived CDR1 and CDR2 are SNHLY and FYNNEI. The V and J ends lost 8 bases and 6 bases, in that order; junction bases with no gene match: 6. CDR3 length: 13 residues. The CDR3 spells CASQDRVGQPQHF. The CDR3 DNA reads as TGTGCCAGCCAGGACAGGGTAGGTCAGCCCCAGCATTTT. Supplemented by reference TRBV2 and TRBJ1-5, the full variable domain reads EPEVTQTPSHQVTQMGQEVILRCVPISNHLYFYWYRQILGQKVEFLVSFYNNEISEKSEIFDDQFSVERPDGSNFTLKIRSTKLEDSAMYFCASQDRVGQPQHFGDGTRLSIL.

DNA for the CDR3: TGTGCCATCAGTGAGTCGACCGCTAGCGGGCCCACCTACGAGCAGTACTTC. Its protein is CAISESTASGPTYEQYF. The chain links TRBV10-3 to TRBJ2-7, with 8 bases identical to TRBD2. Per the germline V gene, CDR1 is ENHRY and CDR2 is SYGVKD. The CDR3 length is 17 residues. V was pared by 0 bases and J by 2 bases, with 9 bases of the junction left unmatched.

This clonotype came up many times. The CDR3 coding sequence is TGTGCCAGCAACCTTAAGACAGGGGGCGGTAGTAAAGAGACCCAGTACTTC. It encodes CASNLKTGGGSKETQYF. J is TRBJ2-5 and V is TRBV28; 10 bases fit TRBD1. CDR3 size: 17 residues. Germline trimming cut 7 bases from V and 3 bases from J; bases unmatched to any gene: 14. Germline loops: CDR1 MDHEN, CDR2 SYDVKM.

The chain is built from TRBV9 and TRBJ1-1; D is unclear. The CDR3 spans 16 residues. Germline CDR1 reads SGDLS; CDR2 reads YYNGEE. V was shortened by 0 bases and J by 0 bases, with 12 bases between the two germline ends. The DNA of the CDR3 is TGTGCCAGCAGCGTAGAACCGATCCAAATGAACACTGAAGCTTTCTTT. Protein sequence: CASSVEPIQMNTEAFF. The full variable domain, completed using reference TRBV9 and TRBJ1-1, is DSGVTQTPKHLITATGQRVTLRCSPRSGDLSVYWYQQSLDQGLQFLIQYYNGEERAKGNILERFSAQQFPDLHSELNLSSLELGDSALYFCASSVEPIQMNTEAFFGQGTRLTVV.

The rearrangement joins TRBV5-1 to TRBJ2-5, with 9 bases that match TRBD1. The V and J ends lost 4 bases and 5 bases, in that order; junction bases with no gene match: 9. Germline assignment: CDR1 SGHRS and CDR2 YFSETQ. The CDR3 is 15 amino acids. The CDR3 protein is CASSENRGPGETQYF. CDR3 DNA: TGCGCCAGCAGCGAGAACAGGGGGCCAGGGGAGACCCAGTACTTC.

V usage is TRBV20-1 and J usage is TRBJ1-1; 11 bases are shared with TRBD1. The CDR3 loop spans 12 amino acids. The J segment lost 2 bases and the V segment lost 7 bases, leaving 0 bases of the junction unmatched. CDR1 and CDR2 (germline): DFQATT, SNEGSKA (reference sequence). DNA for the CDR3: TGCAGTGGGACAGGGGGCAACACTGAAGCTTTCTTT. Protein product: CSGTGGNTEAFF.

In this sample, this clonotype turned up many times. The chain couples TRBV13 to TRBJ2-2; D uncertain. Trimming stripped 2 bases from V and 6 bases from J, with 4 bases between. Germline CDR1 is PRHDT and CDR2 is FYEKMQ (reference sequence). The CDR3 is made up of 12 amino acids. In DNA form, the CDR3 reads TGTGCCAGCAGCTTAAAGTCCGGGGAGCTGTTTTTT. This codes for CASSLKSGELFF.

This clonotype showed up many times. This chain links TRBV4-2 with TRBJ2-5, with D perhaps given as TRBD1 or TRBD2 (5 bases each). This CDR3 is built from 17 residues. Germline values: CDR1 LGHNA, CDR2 YNFKEQ. The V and J ends lost 2 bases and 4 bases respectively, with 20 bases between them. The CDR3 DNA reads TGTGCCAGCAGCCAATTAATATCGAGGGGAGTGGGAGAGACCCAGTACTTC. Its translation: CASSQLISRGVGETQYF.

In this sample, this clonotype is medium-sized (0.01 to 0.1%). This chain joins TRBV28 and TRBJ1-2; D may be TRBD1 (6 bases). Germline assignment: CDR1 MDHEN and CDR2 SYDVKM. The CDR3 runs 12 residues. The V end was cut by 6 bases, the J end by 8 bases, with 13 bases between. The CDR3 DNA follows: TGTGCCAGCAGCCTACAGGGATACGGCTACACCTTC. It specifies CASSLQGYGYTF.

In this sample, this clonotype turned up once. The chain is built from TRBV28 and TRBJ2-7; the match to TRBD2 covers 8 bases. CDR1 and CDR2 (germline): MDHEN, SYDVKM. The ends lost 4 bases at V and 3 bases at J; junction bases unmatched: 8. The CDR3 sequence is 15 residues long. The DNA of the CDR3 is TGTGCCAGCAGTTACGTAGCGGGAACGATCTACGAGCAGTACTTC. It specifies CASSYVAGTIYEQYF.

This clonotype came up many times. V is TRBV18 and J is TRBJ1-1; D unclear. Germline V gene data show CDR1 as KGHSH and CDR2 as LQKENI. Trimming removed 2 bases at V and 9 bases at J, with 16 bases between. The length of the CDR3 is 14 residues. The CDR3 spells CASSPMADNSQAFF. Written as DNA, the CDR3 is TGTGCCAGCTCACCAATGGCCGACAACTCTCAAGCTTTCTTT.

This clonotype was seen many times. The chain carries TRBV28 and TRBJ1-2; perhaps TRBD1 as D (5 bases). Germline V gives CDR1 MDHEN, CDR2 SYDVKM. The CDR3 is made up of 13 amino acids. Trimming took off 5 bases at V and 4 bases at J, with 11 bases between the two ends. The CDR3 nucleotides are TGTGCCAGCAGTCCACAGGCCCTCTATGGCTACACCTTC. Its translation is CASSPQALYGYTF.

This clonotype was seen more than once but under ten times. The DNA for the CDR3 is TGCAGCGTTGGGGACAGGGGTAACACTGAAGCTTTCTTT. Translation: CSVGDRGNTEAFF. The chain carries TRBV29-1 and TRBJ1-1; 10 nucleotides align to TRBD1. The J segment lost 2 bases and the V segment lost 4 bases, leaving 1 base of the junction unmatched. There are 13 residues in the CDR3. CDR1 and CDR2 (germline): SQVTM, ANQGSEA.

This clonotype was seen ten or more times. The chain is built from TRBV25-1 and TRBJ2-5; 11 bases are shared with TRBD2. CDR1 is MGHDK, CDR2 SYGVNS, per germline. The V and J ends lost 1 base and 4 bases, in that order; junction bases with no gene match: 8. The CDR3 loop spans 17 amino acids. CDR3 coding DNA: TGTGCCAGCAGTGAATCATGGGGACTAGCGGATCGAGAGACCCAGTACTTC. Translated: CASSESWGLADRETQYF.